The entry that follows covers one TCR beta chain sequence. The target of this receptor is not known. No base qualities exist here, and no much larger clone lies one base off it. Peripheral blood CD8+ and CD4+ T cells from healthy donors, Susac syndrome patients and multiple sclerosis patients were profiled by high-throughput TCR beta sequencing. Healthy donors were included as age- and sex-matched controls. Bulk CD8+ and CD4+ T cells were purified magnetically by negative isolation, whereas CD8+ TEMRA cells were enriched by FACS. Blood was collected in EDTA tubes and processed within 24 hours, with PBMCs isolated through density gradient centrifugation. PBMCs intended for TCR sequencing were frozen in liquid nitrogen and were later thawed in a 37 degrees C water bath. Purity of sorted or isolated CD4+, CD8+ and CD8+ TEMRA cells was at least 90%. The data are from a study of CD8 T cells in Susac syndrome (dated by TCRdb to about 2019). At the level of the whole study: Whether CD8+ T cell activation and differentiation in Susac syndrome was antigen driven was tested using repertoire sequencing. Overall results and qualifications from the work: The number of individuals in the TCR sequencing and HLA analysis was recognized as being relatively small.

RNA was extracted using the RNeasy kit, and roughly 0.45 to 1 microgram was reverse transcribed with random hexamers. TCR beta CDR3 regions were amplified with the immunoSEQ multiplex PCR assay covering 54 Vbeta and 13 Jbeta segments. PCR amplification bias was corrected using a synthetic template baseline for primer optimization and computational correction. On the authors' methods: Reads were annotated to V, D and J genes according to IMGT and were analyzed with immunoSEQ Analyzer, with only productive sequences retained. Clonality was computed as one minus Shannon entropy normalized by log2 of the number of productive unique sequences. For each patient and control, public and private clones were evaluated within the 100 most prevalent clones. Clones were defined as Susac-specific if absent from the healthy and MS cohorts, from 1052 published viral clones and from other ImmuneACCESS disease sequences. TCRdb reran the public reads through fastp at Q25 and MiXCR, keeping productive beta chains. Entries that share a CDR3 protein sequence are merged under the most common genes and DNA. These V and J calls derive from TCRdb rather than the authors' analysis. The sample profile shows roughly 200,000 distinct CDR3 sequences; roughly 94% of them were found once. Clones ranked in the top ten supply approximately 0.1% of the sample.

The junction shows trimming of 3 bases on V and 4 bases on J, and the gene matches do not reach 4 bases of it. From a lookup of the germline V gene (reference sequence), CDR1 and CDR2 are LGHDT and YNNKEL. The CDR3 covers 14 residues, taking in both the cysteine and the phenylalanine. Kept here is only the CDR3 DNA, which spans 42 bases and is read in frame from base 1. Recombination linked TRBV3-1 to TRBJ2-7; a stretch of 9 junction bases matches TRBD1. Sequencing input: CD4+ T cells from PBMCs. The source is a human donor in good health. The CDR3 protein: CASSHTGGAYEQYF. The DNA is TGTGCCAGCAGCCATACAGGGGGCGCTTACGAGCAGTACTTC.